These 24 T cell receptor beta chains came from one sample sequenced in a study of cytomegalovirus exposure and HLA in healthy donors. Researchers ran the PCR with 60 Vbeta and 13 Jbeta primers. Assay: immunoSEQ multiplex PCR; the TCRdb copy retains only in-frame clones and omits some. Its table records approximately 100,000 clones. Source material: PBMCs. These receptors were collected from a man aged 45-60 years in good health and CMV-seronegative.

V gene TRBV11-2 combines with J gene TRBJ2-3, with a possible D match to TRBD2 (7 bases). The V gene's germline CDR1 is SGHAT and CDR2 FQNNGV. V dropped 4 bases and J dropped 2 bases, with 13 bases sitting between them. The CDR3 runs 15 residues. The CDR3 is CASSSGGPDTDTQYF. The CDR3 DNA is TGTGCCAGCAGCTCCGGGGGGCCCGACACAGATACGCAGTATTTT.

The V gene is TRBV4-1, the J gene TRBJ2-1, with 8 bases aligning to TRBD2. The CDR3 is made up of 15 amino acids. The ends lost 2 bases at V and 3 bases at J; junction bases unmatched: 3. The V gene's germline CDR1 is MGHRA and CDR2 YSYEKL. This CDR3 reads CASSQSGGVYNEQFF. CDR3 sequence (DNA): TGCGCCAGCAGCCAAAGCGGGGGAGTCTACAATGAGCAGTTCTTC.

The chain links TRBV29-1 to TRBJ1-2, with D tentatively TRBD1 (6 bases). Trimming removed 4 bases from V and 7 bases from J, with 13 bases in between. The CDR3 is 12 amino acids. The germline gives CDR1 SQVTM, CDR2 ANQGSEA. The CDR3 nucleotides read TGCAGCGTTGGAGGTGGGGGCTCTGGCTACACCTTC. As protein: CSVGGGGSGYTF.

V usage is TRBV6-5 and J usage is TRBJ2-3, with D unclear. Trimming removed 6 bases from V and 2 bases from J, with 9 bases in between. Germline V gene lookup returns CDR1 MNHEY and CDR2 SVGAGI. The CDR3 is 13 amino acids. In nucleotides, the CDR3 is TGTGCCAGCAGCCCGAAGCTCACAGATACGCAGTATTTT. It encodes CASSPKLTDTQYF.

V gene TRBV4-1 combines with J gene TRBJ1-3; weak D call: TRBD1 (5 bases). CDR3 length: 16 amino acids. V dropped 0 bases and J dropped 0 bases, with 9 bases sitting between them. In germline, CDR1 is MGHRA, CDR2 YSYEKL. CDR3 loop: CASSQDQTVSGNTIYF. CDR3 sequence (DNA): TGCGCCAGCAGCCAAGATCAGACAGTCTCTGGAAACACCATATATTTT.

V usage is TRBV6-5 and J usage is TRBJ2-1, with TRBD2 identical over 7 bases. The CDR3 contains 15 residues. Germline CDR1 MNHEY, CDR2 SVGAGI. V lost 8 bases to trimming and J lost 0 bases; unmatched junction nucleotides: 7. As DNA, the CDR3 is TGTGCCAGCGGACGAGCGGGGAGCTCCTACAATGAGCAGTTCTTC. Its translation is CASGRAGSSYNEQFF.

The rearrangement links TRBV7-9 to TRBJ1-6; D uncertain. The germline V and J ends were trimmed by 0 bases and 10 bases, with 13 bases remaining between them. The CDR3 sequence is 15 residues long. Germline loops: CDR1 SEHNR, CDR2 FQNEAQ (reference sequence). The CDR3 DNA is TGTGCCAGCAGCTTAGCGGGAGTTGGGGAATCACCCCTCCACTTT. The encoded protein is CASSLAGVGESPLHF.

CDR3: CASSRGQNNSPLHF. CDR3 sequence (DNA): TGTGCCAGCAGCCGAGGACAGAATAATTCACCCCTCCACTTT. The chain couples TRBV7-9 to TRBJ1-6; maybe TRBD1 (6 bases). This CDR3 region has 14 residues. The germline V and J ends were trimmed by 5 bases and 5 bases, with 10 bases remaining between them. CDR1 is SEHNR and CDR2 is FQNEAQ in the germline V gene (reference sequence).

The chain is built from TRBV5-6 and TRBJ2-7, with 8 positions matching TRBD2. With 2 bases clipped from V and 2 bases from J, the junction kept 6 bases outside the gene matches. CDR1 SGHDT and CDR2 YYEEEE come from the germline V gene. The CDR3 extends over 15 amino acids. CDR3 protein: CASSFLTSGAYEQYF. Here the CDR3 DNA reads TGTGCCAGCAGCTTTCTAACTAGCGGAGCCTACGAGCAGTACTTC.

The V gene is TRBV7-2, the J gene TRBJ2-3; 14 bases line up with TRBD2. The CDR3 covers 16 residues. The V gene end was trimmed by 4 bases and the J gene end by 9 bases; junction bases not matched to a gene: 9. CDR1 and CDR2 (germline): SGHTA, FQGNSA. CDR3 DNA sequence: TGTGCCAGCAGCTCCAGACTAGCGGGGGGGCCAAAGACGCAGTATTTT. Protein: CASSSRLAGGPKTQYF.

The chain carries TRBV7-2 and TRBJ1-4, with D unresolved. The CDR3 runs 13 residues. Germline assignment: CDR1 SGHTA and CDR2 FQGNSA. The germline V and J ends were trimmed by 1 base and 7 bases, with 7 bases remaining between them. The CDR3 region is CASSLVGLEKLFF. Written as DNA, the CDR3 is TGTGCCAGCAGCTTAGTCGGTCTTGAAAAACTGTTTTTT.

The CDR3 sequence: CATGQVDEKLFF. The DNA of the CDR3 is TGTGCCACGGGACAGGTGGACGAAAAACTGTTTTTT. The J gene is TRBJ1-4, the V gene TRBV10-3; 8 bases agree with TRBD1. The CDR3 consists of 12 residues. J was trimmed by 8 bases and V by 10 bases; bases with no gene match: 6. CDR1 is ENHRY and CDR2 is SYGVKD in the germline V gene.

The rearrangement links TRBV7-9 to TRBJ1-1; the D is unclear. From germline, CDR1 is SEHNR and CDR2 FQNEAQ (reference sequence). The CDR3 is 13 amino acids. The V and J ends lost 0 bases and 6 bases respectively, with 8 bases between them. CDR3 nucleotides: TGTGCCAGCAGCTTAGCGCGGGTGGCTGAAGCTTTCTTT. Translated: CASSLARVAEAFF.

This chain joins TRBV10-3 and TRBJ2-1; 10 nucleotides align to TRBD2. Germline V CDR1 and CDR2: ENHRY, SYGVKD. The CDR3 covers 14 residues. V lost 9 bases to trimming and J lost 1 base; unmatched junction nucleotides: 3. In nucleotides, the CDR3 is TGTGCCATTTTAGCGGGAGGTTCCTACAATGAGCAGTTCTTC. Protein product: CAILAGGSYNEQFF.

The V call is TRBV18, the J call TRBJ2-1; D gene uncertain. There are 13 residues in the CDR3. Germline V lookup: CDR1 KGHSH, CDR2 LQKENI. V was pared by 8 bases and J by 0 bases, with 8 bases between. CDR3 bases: TGTGCCAGCCTACAGAGCTCCTACAATGAGCAGTTCTTC. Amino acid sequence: CASLQSSYNEQFF. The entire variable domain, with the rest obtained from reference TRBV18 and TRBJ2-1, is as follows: NAGVMQNPRHLVRRRGQEARLRCSPMKGHSHVYWYRQLPEEGLKFMVYLQKENIIDESGMPKERFSAEFPKEGPSILRIQQVVRGDSAAYFCASLQSSYNEQFFGPGTRLTVL.

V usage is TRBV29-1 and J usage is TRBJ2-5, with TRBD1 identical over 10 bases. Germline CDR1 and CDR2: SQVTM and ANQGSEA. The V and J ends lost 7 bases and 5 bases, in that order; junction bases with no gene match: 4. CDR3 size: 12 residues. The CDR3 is CSADRGPETQYF. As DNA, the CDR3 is TGCAGCGCCGACAGGGGGCCGGAGACCCAGTACTTC.

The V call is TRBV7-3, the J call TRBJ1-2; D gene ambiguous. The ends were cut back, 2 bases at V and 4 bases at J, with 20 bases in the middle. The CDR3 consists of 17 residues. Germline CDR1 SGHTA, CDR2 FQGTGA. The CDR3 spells CASSLLKRNPSGYGYTF. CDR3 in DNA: TGTGCCAGCAGCTTATTGAAACGGAACCCGAGCGGCTATGGCTACACCTTC.

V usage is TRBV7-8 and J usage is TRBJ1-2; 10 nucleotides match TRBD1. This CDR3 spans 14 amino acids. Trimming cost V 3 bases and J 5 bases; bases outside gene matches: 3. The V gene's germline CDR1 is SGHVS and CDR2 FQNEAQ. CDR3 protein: CASSLTGGWYGYTF. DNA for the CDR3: TGTGCCAGCAGCTTGACAGGGGGCTGGTATGGCTACACCTTC.

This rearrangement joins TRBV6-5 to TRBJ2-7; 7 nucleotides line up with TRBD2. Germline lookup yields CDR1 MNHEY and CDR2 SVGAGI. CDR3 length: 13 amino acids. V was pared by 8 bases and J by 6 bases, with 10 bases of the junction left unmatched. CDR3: CASGGRGVSEQYF. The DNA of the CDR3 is TGTGCCAGCGGTGGACGGGGGGTCTCCGAGCAGTACTTC.

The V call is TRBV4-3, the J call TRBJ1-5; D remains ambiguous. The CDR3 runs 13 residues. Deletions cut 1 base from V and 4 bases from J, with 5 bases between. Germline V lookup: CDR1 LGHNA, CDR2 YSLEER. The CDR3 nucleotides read TGCGCCAGCAGCCAAGGGCAGAATCAGCCCCAGCATTTT. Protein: CASSQGQNQPQHF.

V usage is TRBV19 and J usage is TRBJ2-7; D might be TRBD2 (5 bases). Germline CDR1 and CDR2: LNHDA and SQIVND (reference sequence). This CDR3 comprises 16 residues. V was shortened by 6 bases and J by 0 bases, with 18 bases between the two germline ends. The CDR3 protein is CASRPDVGASSYEQYF. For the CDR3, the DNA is TGTGCCAGTAGGCCCGATGTGGGAGCCTCCTCCTACGAGCAGTACTTC.

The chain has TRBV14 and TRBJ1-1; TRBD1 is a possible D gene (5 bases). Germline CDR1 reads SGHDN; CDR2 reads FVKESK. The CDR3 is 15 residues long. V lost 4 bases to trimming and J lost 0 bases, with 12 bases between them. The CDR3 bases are TGTGCCAGCAGCCTACGACAGTTTATGAACACTGAAGCTTTCTTT. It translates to CASSLRQFMNTEAFF. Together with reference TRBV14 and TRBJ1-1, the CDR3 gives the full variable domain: EAGVTQFPSHSVIEKGQTVTLRCDPISGHDNLYWYRRVMGKEIKFLLHFVKESKQDESGMPNNRFLAERTGGTYSTLKVQPAELEDSGVYFCASSLRQFMNTEAFFGQGTRLTVV.

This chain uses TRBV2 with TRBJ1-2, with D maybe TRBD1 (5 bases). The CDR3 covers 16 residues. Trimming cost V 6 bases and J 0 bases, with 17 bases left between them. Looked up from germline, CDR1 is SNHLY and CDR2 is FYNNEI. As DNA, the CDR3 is TGTGCCAGCAGGGCAAATTGGACACCCACTAACTATGGCTACACCTTC. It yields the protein CASRANWTPTNYGYTF.

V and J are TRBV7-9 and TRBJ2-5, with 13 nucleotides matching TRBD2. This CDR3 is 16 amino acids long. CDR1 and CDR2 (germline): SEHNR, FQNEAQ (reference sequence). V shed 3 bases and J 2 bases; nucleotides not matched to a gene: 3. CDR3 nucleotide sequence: TGTGCCAGCAGCTTGGGACTAGCGGGGCGACAAGAGACCCAGTACTTC. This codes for CASSLGLAGRQETQYF.